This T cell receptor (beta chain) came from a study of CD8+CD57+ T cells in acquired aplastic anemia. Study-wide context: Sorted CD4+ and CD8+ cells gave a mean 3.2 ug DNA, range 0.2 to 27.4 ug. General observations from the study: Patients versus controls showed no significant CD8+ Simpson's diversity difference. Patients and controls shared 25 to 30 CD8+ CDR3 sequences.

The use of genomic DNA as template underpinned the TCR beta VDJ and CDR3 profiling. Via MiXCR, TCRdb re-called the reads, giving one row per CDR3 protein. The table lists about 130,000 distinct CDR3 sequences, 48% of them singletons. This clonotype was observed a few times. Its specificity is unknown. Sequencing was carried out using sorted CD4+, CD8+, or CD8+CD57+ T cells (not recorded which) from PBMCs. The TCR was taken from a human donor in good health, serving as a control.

The CDR3: CATSRPGNTEAFF. Written as DNA, the CDR3 is TGTGCCACCAGCAGACCTGGGAACACTGAAGCTTTCTTT. This rearrangement joins TRBV15 to TRBJ1-1; D remains unclear. V was pared by 2 bases and J by 1 base, with 5 bases between. The CDR3 totals 13 residues. The germline gives CDR1 LNHNV, CDR2 YYDKDF (reference sequence).